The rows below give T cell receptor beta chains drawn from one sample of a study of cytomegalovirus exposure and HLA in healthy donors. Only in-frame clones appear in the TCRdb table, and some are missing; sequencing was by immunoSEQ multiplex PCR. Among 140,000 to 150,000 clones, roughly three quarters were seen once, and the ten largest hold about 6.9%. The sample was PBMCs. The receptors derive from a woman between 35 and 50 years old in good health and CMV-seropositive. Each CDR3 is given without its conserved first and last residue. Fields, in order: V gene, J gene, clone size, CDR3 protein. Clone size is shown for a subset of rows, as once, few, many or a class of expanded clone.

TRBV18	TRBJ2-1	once	ASCLRPGQEYNEQF
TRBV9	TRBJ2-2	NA	ASSVALAGGHDGELF
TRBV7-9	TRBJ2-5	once	ASSPRGGLLGQETQY
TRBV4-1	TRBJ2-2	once	ASSPRLAGGPGGELF
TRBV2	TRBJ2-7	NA	ASRRGYEQY
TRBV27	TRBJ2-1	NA	ASTVSSGDFNEQF
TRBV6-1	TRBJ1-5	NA	ASRTGQGSNQPQH
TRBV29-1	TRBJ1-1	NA	SIPDRIMNTEAF
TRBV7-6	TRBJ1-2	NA	ASSLGEGGGGYT
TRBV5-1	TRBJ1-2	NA	ASSLAGTNPYGYT
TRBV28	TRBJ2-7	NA	ASIGGYEQY
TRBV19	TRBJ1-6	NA	ASSAATGSYNSTLH
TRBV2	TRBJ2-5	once	ATGPGGLVQETQY
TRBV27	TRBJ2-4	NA	ASSPQGVTKNIQY